This T cell receptor (beta chain) stems from a study of molecular identifiers for immune sequencing clone quantification. Study context: Replicate RNA came from about 20,000 or 100,000 naive CD8 cells and was split five ways, and four parts were sequenced. Findings and limits, study-wide: The study reportedly detected spiked Jurkat TCR RNA from one cell among about 1.1 million naive cells. In CMV-specific effectors, clones above 20 copies held over 97% of molecules; naive, under 1%.

As to this clonotype: No antigen is known for it.

MiXCR was run by TCRdb on the PCR reads, yielding one entry per CDR3 protein. The table records roughly 40,000 distinct CDR3 sequences, less than 20% of them present only once. The receptor was isolated from a human donor in good health. Some libraries in this study had Jurkat cell RNA spiked in. Source material: naive CD8+ T cells from blood, with Jurkat cell RNA spiked in. Regarding subset: FACS-sorted CD8+CD4-CCR7+CD45RA+ naive T cells.

Here the CDR3 reads CASNPDRTSYEQYF. The CDR3 region has the DNA TGTGCCAGCAATCCGGACAGGACCTCCTACGAGCAGTACTTC. The chain uses TRBV12-3 or TRBV12-4 and TRBJ2-7; 7 nucleotides match TRBD1. The CDR3 is 14 residues long. V shed 7 bases and J 0 bases; nucleotides not matched to a gene: 6.